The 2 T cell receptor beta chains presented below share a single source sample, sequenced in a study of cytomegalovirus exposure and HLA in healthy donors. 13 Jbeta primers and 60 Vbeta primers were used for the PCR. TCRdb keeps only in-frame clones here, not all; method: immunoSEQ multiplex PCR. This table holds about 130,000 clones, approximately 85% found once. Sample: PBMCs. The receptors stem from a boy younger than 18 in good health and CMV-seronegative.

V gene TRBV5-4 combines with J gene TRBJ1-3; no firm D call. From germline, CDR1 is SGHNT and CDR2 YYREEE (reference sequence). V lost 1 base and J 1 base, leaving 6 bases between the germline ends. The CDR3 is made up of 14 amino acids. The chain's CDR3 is CASSLRDSGNTIYF. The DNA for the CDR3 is TGTGCCAGCAGCTTGCGGGATTCTGGAAACACCATATATTTT.

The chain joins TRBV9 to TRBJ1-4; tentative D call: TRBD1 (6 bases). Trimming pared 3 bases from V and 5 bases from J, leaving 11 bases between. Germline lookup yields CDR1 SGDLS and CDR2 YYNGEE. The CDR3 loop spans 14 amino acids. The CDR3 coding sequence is TGTGCCAGCAGCGAGGACAGCCCAAATGAAAAACTGTTTTTT. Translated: CASSEDSPNEKLFF.